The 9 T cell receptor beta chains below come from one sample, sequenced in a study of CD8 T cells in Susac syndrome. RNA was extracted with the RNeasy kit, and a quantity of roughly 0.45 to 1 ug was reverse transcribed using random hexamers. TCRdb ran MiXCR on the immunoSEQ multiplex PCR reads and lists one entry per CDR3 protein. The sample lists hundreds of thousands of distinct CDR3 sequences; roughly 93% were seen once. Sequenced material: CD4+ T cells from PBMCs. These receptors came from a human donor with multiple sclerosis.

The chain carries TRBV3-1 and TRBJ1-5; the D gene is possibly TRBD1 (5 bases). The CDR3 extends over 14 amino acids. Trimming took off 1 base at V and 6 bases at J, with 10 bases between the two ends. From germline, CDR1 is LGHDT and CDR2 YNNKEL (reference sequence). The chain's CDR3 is CASSQATEGQPQHF. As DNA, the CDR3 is TGTGCCAGCAGCCAAGCGACAGAAGGTCAGCCCCAGCATTTT.

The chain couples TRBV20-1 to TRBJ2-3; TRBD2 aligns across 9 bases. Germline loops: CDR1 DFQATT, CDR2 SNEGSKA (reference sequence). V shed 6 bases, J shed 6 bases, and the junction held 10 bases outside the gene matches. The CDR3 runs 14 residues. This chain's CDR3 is CSAVASGKSDTQYF. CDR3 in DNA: TGCAGTGCAGTGGCTAGCGGGAAATCGGATACGCAGTATTTT.

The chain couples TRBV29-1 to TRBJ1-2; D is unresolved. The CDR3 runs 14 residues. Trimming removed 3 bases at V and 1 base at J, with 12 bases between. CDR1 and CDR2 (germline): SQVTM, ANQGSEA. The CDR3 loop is CSVDERDYNYGYTF. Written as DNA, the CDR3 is TGCAGCGTTGATGAGAGGGATTATAACTATGGCTACACCTTC.

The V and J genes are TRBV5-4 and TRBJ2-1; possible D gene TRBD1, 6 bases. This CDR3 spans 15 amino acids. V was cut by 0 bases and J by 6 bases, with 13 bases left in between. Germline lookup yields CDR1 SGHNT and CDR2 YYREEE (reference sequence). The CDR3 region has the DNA TGTGCCAGCAGCTTGGCCCAGGGGTTGGGCAATGAGCAGTTCTTC. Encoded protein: CASSLAQGLGNEQFF.

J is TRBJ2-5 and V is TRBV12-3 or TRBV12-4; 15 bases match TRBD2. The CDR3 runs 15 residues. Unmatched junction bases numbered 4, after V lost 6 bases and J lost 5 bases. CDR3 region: CASRNGLAGGETQYF. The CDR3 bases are TGTGCCAGCAGGAACGGACTAGCGGGAGGGGAGACCCAGTACTTC.

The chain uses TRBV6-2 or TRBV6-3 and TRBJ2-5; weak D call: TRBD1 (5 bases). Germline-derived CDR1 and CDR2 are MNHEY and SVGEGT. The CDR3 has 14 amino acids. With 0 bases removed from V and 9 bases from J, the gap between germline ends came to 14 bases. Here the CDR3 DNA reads TGTGCCAGCAGTTACTCGATCAGGGATCTTCCCCAGTACTTC. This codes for CASSYSIRDLPQYF.

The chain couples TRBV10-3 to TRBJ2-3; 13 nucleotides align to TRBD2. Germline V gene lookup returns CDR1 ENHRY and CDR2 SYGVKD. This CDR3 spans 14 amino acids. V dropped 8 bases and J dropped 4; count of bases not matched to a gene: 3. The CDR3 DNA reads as TGTGCCATCGGACTAGCGGGAGTGGCAGATACGCAGTATTTT. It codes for CAIGLAGVADTQYF.

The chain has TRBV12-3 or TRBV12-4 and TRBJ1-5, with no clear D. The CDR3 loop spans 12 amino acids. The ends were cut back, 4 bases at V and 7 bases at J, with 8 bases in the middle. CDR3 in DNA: TGTGCCAGCAGTTCCTTCGGACAGCCCCAGCATTTT. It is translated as CASSSFGQPQHF.

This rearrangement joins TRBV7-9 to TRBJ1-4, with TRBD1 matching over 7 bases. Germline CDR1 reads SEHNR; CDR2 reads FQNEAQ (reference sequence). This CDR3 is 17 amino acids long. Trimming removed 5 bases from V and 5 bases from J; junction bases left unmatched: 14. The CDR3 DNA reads TGTGCCAGCAGCCCCAGGAACAGGGGAGCCTCCAATGAAAAACTGTTTTTT. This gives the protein CASSPRNRGASNEKLFF.